This T cell receptor (beta chain) was identified in a study of metastatic and nonmetastatic thyroid tumors. Background on the study: Repertoires of blood and of tissue (tumor or nodule) from malignant and benign thyroid patients were compared.

Ten or more counts support this clone. Its antigen remains unknown. Regarding the study as a whole: When malignant thyroid tumors were compared with benign nodules, TCR beta diversity was reportedly significantly higher in the malignant tumors. This held in both blood and tumor samples.

Each patient came to thyroid surgery without any prior treatment (of any kind). The CDR3 has 15 residues. Germline CDR1 SGHNT, CDR2 YYREEE (reference sequence). V lost 4 bases, J lost 4 bases, and 9 bases stayed unmatched. Under the authors' procedure: For papillary thyroid cancer, a distant-metastasis classifier was constructed from CDR3 differences observed across clinicopathological groups. TCRdb re-processed the PCR reads through MiXCR. The V and J calls, along with clone size, are taken from TCRdb and not from the paper's own processing. The repertoire holds about 20,000 clones, under 35% seen once, with 13% to 15% in the top ten.

The chain employs TRBV5-4 and TRBJ1-2, with TRBD1 matching 8 bases. The source of this sequence is a female donor with papillary thyroid cancer or a benign thyroid nodule (not recorded which). Some clones in this sample may be carry-over from other donors' samples. Sequencing was done on a sample of blood. The CDR3 sequence: CASSLGQGVIYGYTF. Written as DNA, the CDR3 is TGTGCCAGCAGCCTAGGACAGGGAGTTATCTATGGCTACACCTTC. The whole variable domain, remainder taken from reference TRBV5-4 and TRBJ1-2, is ETGVTQSPTHLIKTRGQQVTLRCSSQSGHNTVSWYQQALGQGPQFIFQYYREEENGRGNFPPRFSGLQFPNYSSELNVNALELDDSALYLCASSLGQGVIYGYTFGSGTRLTVV.